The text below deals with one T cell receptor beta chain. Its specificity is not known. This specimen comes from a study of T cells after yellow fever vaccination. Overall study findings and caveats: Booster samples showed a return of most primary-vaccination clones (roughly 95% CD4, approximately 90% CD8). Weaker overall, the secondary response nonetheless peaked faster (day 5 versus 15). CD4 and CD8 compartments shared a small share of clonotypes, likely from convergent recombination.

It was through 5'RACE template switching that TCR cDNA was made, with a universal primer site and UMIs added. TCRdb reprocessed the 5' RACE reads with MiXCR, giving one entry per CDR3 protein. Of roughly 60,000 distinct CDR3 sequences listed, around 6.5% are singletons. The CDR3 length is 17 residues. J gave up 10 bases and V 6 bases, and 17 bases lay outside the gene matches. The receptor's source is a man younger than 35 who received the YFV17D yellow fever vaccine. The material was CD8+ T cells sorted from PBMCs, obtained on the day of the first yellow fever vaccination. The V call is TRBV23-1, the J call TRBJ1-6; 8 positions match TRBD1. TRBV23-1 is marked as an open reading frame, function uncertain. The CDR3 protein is CASSHTDRGQAGSPLHF. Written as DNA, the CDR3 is TGCGCCAGCAGCCACACCGACAGGGGCCAGGCGGGCTCACCCCTCCACTTT.